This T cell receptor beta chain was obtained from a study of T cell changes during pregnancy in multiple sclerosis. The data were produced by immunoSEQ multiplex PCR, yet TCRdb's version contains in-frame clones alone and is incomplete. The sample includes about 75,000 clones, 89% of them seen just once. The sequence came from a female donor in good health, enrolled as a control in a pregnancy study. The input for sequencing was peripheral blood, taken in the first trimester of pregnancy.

The CDR3 coding sequence is TGTGCCAGCTCAAACCGGGACAGGGGCTACGAGCAGTACTTC. This gives the protein CASSNRDRGYEQYF. V and J are TRBV18 and TRBJ2-7, with 10 nucleotides matching TRBD1. V shed 5 bases, J shed 3 bases, and the junction held 4 bases outside the gene matches. Per germline, CDR1 KGHSH and CDR2 LQKENI. The CDR3 covers 14 residues.